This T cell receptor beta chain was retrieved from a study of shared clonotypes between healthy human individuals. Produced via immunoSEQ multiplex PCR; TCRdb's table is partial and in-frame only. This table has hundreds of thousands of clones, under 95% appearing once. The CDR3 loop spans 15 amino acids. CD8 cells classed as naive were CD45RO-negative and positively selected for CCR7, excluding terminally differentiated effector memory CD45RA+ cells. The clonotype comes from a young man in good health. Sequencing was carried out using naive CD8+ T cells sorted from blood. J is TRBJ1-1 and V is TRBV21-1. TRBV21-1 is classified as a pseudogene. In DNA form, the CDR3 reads TGTGCCAGCAGCAAAGGCGGGGGCGAGAACACTGAAGCTTTCTTT. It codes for CASSKGGGENTEAFF.